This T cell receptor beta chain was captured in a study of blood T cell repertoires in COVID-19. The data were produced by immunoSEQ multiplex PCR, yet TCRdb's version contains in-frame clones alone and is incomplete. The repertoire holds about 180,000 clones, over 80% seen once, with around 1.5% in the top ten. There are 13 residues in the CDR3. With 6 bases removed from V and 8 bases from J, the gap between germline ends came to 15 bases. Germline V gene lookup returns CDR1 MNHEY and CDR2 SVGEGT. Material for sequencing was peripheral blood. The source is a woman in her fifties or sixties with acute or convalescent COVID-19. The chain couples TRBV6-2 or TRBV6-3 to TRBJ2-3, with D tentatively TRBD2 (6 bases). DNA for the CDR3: TGTGCCAGCAGCGTCGGGGGAGGAGGTACGCAGTATTTT. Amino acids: CASSVGGGGTQYF.